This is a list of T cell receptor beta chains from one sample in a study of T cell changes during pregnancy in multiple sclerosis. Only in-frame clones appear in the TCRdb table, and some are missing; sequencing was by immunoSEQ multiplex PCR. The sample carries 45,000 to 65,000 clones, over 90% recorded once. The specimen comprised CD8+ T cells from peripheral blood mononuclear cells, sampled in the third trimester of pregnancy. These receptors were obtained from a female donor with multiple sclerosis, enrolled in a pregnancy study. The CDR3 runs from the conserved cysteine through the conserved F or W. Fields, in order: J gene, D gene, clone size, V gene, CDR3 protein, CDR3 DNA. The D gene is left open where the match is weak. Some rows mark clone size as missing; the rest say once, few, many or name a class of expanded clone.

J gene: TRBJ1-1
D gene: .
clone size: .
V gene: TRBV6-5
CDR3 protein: CASRDDSRGAEAFF
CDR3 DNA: TGTGCCAGCAGGGACGACAGTAGGGGCGCTGAAGCTTTCTTT

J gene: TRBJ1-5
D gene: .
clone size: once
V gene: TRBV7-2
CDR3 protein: CASSRGLQNQPQHF
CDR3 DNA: TGTGCCAGCAGCCGGGGACTTCAGAATCAGCCCCAGCATTTT

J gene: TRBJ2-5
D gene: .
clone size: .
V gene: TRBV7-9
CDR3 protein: CASSFQGRQETQYF
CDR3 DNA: TGTGCCAGCAGCTTTCAGGGGCGGCAAGAGACCCAGTACTTC

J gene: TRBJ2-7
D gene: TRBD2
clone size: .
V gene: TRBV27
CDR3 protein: CASSLGRATDYEQYF
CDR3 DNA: TGTGCCAGCAGTTTGGGGAGGGCGACAGATTACGAGCAGTACTTC

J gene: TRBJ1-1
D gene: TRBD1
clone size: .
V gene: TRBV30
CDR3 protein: CAWRPGTGPGTEAFF
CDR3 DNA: TGTGCCTGGCGTCCCGGGACAGGGCCGGGAACTGAAGCTTTCTTT

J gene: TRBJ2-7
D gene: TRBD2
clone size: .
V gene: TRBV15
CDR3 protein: CATSGRGERTSVYEQYF
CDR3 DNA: TGTGCCACCAGCGGGCGAGGGGAGAGGACTAGCGTCTACGAGCAGTACTTC

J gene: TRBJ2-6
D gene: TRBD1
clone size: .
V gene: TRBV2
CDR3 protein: CASSRPGQPFSGANVLTF
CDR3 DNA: TGTGCCAGCAGTCGACCGGGACAGCCTTTCTCTGGGGCCAACGTCCTGACTTTC

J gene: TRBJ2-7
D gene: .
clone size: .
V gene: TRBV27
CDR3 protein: CASSRTTSYEQYF
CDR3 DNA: TGTGCCAGCAGTCGCACTACTTCCTACGAGCAGTACTTC

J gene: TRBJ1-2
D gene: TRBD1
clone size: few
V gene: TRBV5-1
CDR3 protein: CASSLDRGMSYGYTF
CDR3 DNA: TGCGCCAGCAGCTTGGACAGGGGAATGAGCTATGGCTACACCTTC

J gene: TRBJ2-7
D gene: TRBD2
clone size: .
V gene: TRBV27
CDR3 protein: CASSATSGSDEQYF
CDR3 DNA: TGTGCCAGCAGTGCGACTAGCGGGAGCGACGAGCAGTACTTC

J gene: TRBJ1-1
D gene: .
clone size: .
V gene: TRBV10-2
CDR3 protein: CASSQVSGNTEAFF
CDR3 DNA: TGCGCCAGCAGTCAGGTTTCCGGGAACACTGAAGCTTTCTTT

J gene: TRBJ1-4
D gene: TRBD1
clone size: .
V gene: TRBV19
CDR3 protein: CANRGSGEKLFF
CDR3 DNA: TGTGCCAACAGGGGTTCGGGTGAAAAACTGTTTTTT

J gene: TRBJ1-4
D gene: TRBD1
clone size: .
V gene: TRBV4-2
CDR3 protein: CASSPEPTGSEKLFF
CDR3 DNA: TGTGCCAGCAGCCCCGAACCGACAGGGTCCGAAAAACTGTTTTTT

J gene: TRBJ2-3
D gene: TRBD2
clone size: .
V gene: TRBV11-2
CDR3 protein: CASSLVGGRSTDTQYF
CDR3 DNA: TGTGCCAGCAGCTTAGTGGGCGGGAGGAGCACAGATACGCAGTATTTT

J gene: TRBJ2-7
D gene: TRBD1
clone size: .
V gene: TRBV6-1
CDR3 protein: CASSPGQPYEQYF
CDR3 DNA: TGTGCCAGCAGTCCGGGACAGCCGTACGAGCAGTACTTC

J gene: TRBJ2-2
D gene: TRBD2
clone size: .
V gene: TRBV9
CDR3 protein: CASSVGLAGVYTGELFF
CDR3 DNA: TGTGCCAGCAGCGTAGGACTAGCGGGAGTATACACCGGGGAGCTGTTTTTT

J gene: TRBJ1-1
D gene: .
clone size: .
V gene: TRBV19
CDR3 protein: CASSISVTEAFF
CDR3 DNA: TGTGCCAGTAGTATCTCTGTCACTGAAGCTTTCTTT

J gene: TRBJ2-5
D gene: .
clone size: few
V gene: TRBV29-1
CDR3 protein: CSVEIQVGTQYF
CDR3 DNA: TGCAGCGTTGAGATCCAGGTTGGGACCCAGTACTTC

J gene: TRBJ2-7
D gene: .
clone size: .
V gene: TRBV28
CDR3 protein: CASSLYRGGYEQYF
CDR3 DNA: TGTGCCAGCAGTTTATATAGGGGAGGCTACGAGCAGTACTTC

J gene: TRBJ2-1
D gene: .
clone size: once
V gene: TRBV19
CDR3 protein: CASSRDNYNEQFF
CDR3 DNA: TGTGCCAGTAGTCGGGACAACTACAATGAGCAGTTCTTC

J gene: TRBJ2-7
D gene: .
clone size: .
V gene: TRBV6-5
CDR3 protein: CASSSEQYF
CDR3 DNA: TGTGCCAGCTCCTCCGAGCAGTACTTC

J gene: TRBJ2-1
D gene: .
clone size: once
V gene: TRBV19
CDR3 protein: CASSDNYNEQFF
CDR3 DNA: TGTGCCAGTAGTGACAACTACAATGAGCAGTTCTTC

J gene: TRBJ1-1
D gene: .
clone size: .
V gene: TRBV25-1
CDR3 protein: CAAGGTEAFF
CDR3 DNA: TGTGCCGCGGGGGGGACTGAAGCTTTCTTT

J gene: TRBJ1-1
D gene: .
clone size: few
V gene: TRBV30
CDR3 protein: CAWSYTAGTEAFF
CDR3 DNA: TGTGCCTGGTCGTACACCGCGGGGACTGAAGCTTTCTTT

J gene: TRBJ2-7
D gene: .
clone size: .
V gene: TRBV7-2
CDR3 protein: CASSPRQGSYEQYF
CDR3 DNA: TGTGCCAGCAGCCCCCGGCAGGGGAGCTACGAGCAGTACTTC

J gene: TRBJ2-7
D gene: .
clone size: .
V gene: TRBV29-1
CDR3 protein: CSVEGRHSYEQYF
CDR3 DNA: TGCAGCGTTGAAGGGCGGCATTCCTACGAGCAGTACTTC

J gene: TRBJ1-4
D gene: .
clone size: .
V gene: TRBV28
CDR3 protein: CASSAPGGYREKLFF
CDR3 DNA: TGTGCCAGCAGTGCACCGGGGGGATATAGAGAAAAACTGTTTTTT

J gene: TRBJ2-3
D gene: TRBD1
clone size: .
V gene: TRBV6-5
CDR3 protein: CASSSVTGEADTQYF
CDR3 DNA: TGTGCCAGCAGCTCGGTGACAGGGGAGGCAGATACGCAGTATTTT

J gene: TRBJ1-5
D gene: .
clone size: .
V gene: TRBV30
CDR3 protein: CAWSDSFNQPQHF
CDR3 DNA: TGTGCCTGGAGCGACAGTTTCAATCAGCCCCAGCATTTT

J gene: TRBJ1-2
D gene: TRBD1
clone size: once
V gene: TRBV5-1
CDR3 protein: CASGTGGRDGYTF
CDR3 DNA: TGCGCCAGCGGAACAGGGGGTAGAGATGGCTACACCTTC

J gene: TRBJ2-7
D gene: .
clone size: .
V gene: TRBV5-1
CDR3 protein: CASSLAVGIEQYF
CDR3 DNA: TGCGCCAGCAGCTTGGCCGTCGGGATCGAGCAGTACTTC

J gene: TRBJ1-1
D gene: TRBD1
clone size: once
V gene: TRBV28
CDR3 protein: CASSFPPGQGTTEAFF
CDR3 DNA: TGTGCCAGCAGTTTTCCGCCGGGACAGGGGACCACTGAAGCTTTCTTT

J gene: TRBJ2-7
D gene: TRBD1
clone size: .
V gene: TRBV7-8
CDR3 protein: CASSFGTGSYEQYF
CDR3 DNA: TGTGCCAGCAGCTTCGGGACAGGCTCCTACGAGCAGTACTTC

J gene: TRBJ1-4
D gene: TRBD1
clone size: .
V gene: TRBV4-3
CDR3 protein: CASSHEQGGRQPPTEKLFF
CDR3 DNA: TGCGCCAGCAGCCATGAACAGGGGGGGAGACAACCTCCTACCGAAAAACTGTTTTTT

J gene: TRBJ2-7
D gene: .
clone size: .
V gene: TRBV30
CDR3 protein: CAWRSDREDEQYF
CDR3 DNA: TGTGCCTGGAGGTCAGACAGGGAGGACGAGCAGTACTTC

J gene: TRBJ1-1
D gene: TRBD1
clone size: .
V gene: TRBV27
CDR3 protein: CASSLRDRFEAFF
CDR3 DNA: TGTGCCAGCAGTCTCCGGGACAGATTTGAAGCTTTCTTT

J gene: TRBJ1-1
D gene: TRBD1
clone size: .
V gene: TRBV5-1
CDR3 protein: CASSLAGQGHTEAFF
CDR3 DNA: TGCGCCAGCAGCTTGGCTGGACAGGGACACACTGAAGCTTTCTTT

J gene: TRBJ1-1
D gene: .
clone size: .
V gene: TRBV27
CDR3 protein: CASLSFAGHEAFF
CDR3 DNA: TGTGCCAGTCTAAGCTTCGCAGGGCATGAAGCTTTCTTT

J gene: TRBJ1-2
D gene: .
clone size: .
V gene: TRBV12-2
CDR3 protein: CASRLALGQVSTWGYTF
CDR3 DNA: TGTGCAAGTCGCTTAGCGCTTGGACAGGTCAGCACGTGGGGCTACACCTTC

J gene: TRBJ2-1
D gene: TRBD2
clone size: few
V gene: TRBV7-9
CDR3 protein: CASSLGAAGSSYNEQFF
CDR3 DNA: TGTGCCAGCAGCTTAGGAGCAGCGGGGAGCTCCTACAATGAGCAGTTCTTC

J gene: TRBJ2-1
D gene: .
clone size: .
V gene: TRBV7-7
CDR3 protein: CASSLATDGEQFF
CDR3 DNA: TGTGCCAGCAGCTTAGCGACAGACGGTGAGCAGTTCTTC

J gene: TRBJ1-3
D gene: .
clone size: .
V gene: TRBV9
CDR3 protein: CASSDDRYPGNTIYF
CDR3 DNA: TGTGCCAGCAGCGACGACAGATACCCTGGAAACACCATATATTTT

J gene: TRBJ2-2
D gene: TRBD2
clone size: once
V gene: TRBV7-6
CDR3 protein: CASSLTSGNTGELFF
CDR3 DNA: TGTGCCAGCAGCTTAACTAGCGGGAACACCGGGGAGCTGTTTTTT

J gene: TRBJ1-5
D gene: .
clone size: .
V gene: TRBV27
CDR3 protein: CASSPRYPGPQHF
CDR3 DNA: TGTGCCAGCAGTCCCCGTTACCCCGGGCCCCAGCATTTT

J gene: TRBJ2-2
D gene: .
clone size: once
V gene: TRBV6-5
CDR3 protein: CASSYQGIGELFF
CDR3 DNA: TGTGCCAGCAGTTACCAGGGGATCGGGGAGCTGTTTTTT

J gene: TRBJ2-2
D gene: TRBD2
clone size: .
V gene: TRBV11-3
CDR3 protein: CASSLRSSGTGELFF
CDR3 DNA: TGTGCCAGCAGCTTACGATCTAGCGGGACCGGGGAGCTGTTTTTT

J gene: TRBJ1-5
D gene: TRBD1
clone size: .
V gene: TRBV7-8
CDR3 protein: CASSIRTGGNQPQHF
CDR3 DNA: TGTGCCAGCAGCATTAGGACAGGGGGCAATCAGCCCCAGCATTTT

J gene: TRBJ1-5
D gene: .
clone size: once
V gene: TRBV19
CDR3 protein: CASSSGSNQPQHF
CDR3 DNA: TGTGCCAGTAGTTCAGGGAGCAATCAGCCCCAGCATTTT

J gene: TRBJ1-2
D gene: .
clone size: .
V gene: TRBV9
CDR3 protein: CASKSGKGYTF
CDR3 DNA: TGTGCCAGCAAGTCGGGGAAAGGCTACACCTTC

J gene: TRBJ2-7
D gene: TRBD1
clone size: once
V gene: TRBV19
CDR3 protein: CASSTQDRGYEQYF
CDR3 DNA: TGTGCCAGTAGTACCCAGGACAGGGGCTACGAGCAGTACTTC

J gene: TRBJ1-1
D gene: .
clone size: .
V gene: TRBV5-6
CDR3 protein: CASSLLQGSDTEAFF
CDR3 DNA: TGTGCCAGCAGCTTGTTGCAGGGAAGTGACACTGAAGCTTTCTTT

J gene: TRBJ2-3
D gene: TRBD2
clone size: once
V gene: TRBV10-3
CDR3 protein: CAISGVAGGSTDTQYF
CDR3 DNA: TGTGCCATCAGTGGGGTAGCGGGAGGGAGCACAGATACGCAGTATTTT

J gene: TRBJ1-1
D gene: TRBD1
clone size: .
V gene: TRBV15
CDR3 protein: CATSRVRDRGNRNTEAFF
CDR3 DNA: TGTGCCACCAGCAGAGTAAGAGACAGGGGCAATAGAAACACTGAAGCTTTCTTT

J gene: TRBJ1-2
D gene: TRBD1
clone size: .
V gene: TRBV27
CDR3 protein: CASSMTGHYGYTF
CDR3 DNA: TGTGCCAGCAGTATGACAGGGCACTATGGCTACACCTTC

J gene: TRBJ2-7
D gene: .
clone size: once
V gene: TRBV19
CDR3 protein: CASSGLGGYEQYF
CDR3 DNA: TGTGCCAGCTCAGGGCTGGGAGGCTACGAGCAGTACTTC

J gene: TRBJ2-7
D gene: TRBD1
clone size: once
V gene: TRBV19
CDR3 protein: CASSMTGNEQYF
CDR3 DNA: TGTGCCAGTAGTATGACAGGGAACGAGCAGTACTTC